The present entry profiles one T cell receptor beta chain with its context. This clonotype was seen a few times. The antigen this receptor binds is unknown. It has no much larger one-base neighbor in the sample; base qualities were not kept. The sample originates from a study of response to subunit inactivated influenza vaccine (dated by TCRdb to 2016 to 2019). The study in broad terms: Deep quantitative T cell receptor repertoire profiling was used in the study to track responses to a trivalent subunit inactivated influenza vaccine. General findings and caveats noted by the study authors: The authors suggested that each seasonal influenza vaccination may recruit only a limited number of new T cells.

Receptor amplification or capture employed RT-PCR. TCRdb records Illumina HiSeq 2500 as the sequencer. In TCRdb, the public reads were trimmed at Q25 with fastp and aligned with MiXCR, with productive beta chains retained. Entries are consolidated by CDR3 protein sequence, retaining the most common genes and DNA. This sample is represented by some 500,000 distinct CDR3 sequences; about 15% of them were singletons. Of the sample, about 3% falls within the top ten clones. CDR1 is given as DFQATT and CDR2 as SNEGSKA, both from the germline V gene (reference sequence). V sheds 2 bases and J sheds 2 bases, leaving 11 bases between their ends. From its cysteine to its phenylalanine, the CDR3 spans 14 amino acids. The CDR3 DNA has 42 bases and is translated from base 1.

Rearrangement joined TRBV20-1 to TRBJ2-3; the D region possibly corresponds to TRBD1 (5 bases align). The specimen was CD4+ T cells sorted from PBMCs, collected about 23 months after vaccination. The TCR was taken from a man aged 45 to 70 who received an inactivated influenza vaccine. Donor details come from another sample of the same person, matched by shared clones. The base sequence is TGCAGTGCTAGAAGGGGCAGTCCCACAGATACGCAGTATTTT. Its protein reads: CSARRGSPTDTQYF.